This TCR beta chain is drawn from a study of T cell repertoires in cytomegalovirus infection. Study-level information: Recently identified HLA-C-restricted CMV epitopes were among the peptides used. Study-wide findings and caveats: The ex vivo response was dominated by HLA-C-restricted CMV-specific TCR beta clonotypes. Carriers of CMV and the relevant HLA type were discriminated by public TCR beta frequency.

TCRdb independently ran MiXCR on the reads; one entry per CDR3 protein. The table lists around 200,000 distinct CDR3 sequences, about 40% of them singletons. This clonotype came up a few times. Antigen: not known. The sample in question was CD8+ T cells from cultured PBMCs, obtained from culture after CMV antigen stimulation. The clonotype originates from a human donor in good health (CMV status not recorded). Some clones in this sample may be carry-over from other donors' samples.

CDR3 nucleotides: TGTGCCAGCAGTCCAAGGACAGGACCAAACACTGAAGCTTTCTTT. Protein sequence: CASSPRTGPNTEAFF. The chain joins TRBV27 to TRBJ1-1; 7 bases agree with TRBD1. From germline, CDR1 is MNHEY and CDR2 SMNVEV (reference sequence). The CDR3 spans 15 residues. V shed 5 bases, J shed 2 bases, and the junction held 8 bases outside the gene matches.